These T cell receptor beta chains were read from a single sample in a study of T cell repertoires in cytomegalovirus infection. No antigen has been identified for these receptors. Using its own MiXCR run on the reads, TCRdb lists one record per CDR3 protein. The data show 100,000 to 150,000 distinct CDR3 sequences, roughly a quarter seen once. Specimen: PBMCs, sequenced either directly or after in vitro stimulation (not recorded which). The source is a human donor in good health (CMV status not recorded). Some clones in this sample may be carry-over from other donors' samples. The CDR3 runs from the conserved cysteine through the conserved F or W. Each record gives: CDR3 DNA, CDR3 protein, CDR3 length, V gene, D gene, J gene, clone size. A D gene is named only where the DNA matches it firmly. Not every row has a clone size; where given, it reads once, few, many or a size class.

TGTGCCAGCAGTTTAAATGGGCAGGGCTATGGCTACACCTTC | CASSLNGQGYGYTF | 14 | TRBV12-3/TRBV12-4 | NA | TRBJ1-2 | few
TGTGCCAGCTCCAAAAGTAGCGGGAGGTACCTCGCATACAATGAGCAGTTCTTC | CASSKSSGRYLAYNEQFF | 18 | TRBV6-6 | TRBD2 | TRBJ2-1 | once
TGTGCCAGCAGCTTTGACCTGGACAGGGCGGCAGATACGCAGTATTTT | CASSFDLDRAADTQYF | 16 | TRBV11-2 | TRBD1 | TRBJ2-3 | few
TGTGCCAGCAGTTACTCGGGCGTCCAGAGCAATCAGCCCCAGCATTTT | CASSYSGVQSNQPQHF | 16 | TRBV6-2/TRBV6-3 | NA | TRBJ1-5 | NA
TGCAGTGACACCAGGGCCGGCACAGATACGCAGTATTTT | CSDTRAGTDTQYF | 13 | TRBV20-1 | NA | TRBJ2-3 | few
TGTGCCAGCCGCGGGCCGGGCACAGATACGCAGTATTTT | CASRGPGTDTQYF | 13 | TRBV7-2 | NA | TRBJ2-3 | many
TGCCCCAGCAGCCCAGGCTATGGCTACACCTTC | CPSSPGYGYTF | 11 | TRBV4-1 | NA | TRBJ1-2 | NA
TGTGCCAGCAGTTACGTGGGAGGGCCCCAGCATTTT | CASSYVGGPQHF | 12 | TRBV6-2/TRBV6-3 | NA | TRBJ1-5 | few
TGTGCCAGCAGTCAGAACAGGGTTGGAGAGACCCAGTACTTC | CASSQNRVGETQYF | 14 | TRBV12-3/TRBV12-4 | NA | TRBJ2-5 | few
TGTGCCAGCAGCTTGGGACTAGCGATGGAGAATGAGCAGTTCTTC | CASSLGLAMENEQFF | 15 | TRBV11-2 | TRBD2 | TRBJ2-1 | many
TGTGCCAGCAGCTTAGGAACTCTTAGCTCCTACAATGAGCAGTTCTTC | CASSLGTLSSYNEQFF | 16 | TRBV7-6 | NA | TRBJ2-1 | many
TGTGCCAGCAGCCCGATTTTTGCGGGAGGGGTGAATGAGCAGTTCTTC | CASSPIFAGGVNEQFF | 16 | TRBV5-5 | TRBD2 | TRBJ2-1 | NA
TGTGCCAGCAGAAAGACAGGGTATGGCCAGCCCCAGCATTTT | CASRKTGYGQPQHF | 14 | TRBV27 | TRBD1 | TRBJ1-5 | NA
TGCGCCAGCAGCACCCAAGGACTAGCGGGACCCTACGAGCAGTACTTC | CASSTQGLAGPYEQYF | 16 | TRBV5-1 | TRBD2 | TRBJ2-7 | NA
TGTGCCAGTAGTATCCCGACAGGACTGAACACCGGGGAGCTGTTTTTT | CASSIPTGLNTGELFF | 16 | TRBV19 | NA | TRBJ2-2 | few
TGTGCCAGCAGCCTCGTTGGGGGCGCTGGCTATGGCTACACCTTC | CASSLVGGAGYGYTF | 15 | TRBV11-2 | NA | TRBJ1-2 | few